These 17 T cell receptor beta chains were sequenced from one sample in a study of blood T cell repertoires in COVID-19. Sequencing was performed with immunoSEQ multiplex PCR; in TCRdb, only in-frame clones are kept and a portion is missing. The table shows 120,000 to 150,000 clones, with about 85% occurring only once. The sequenced sample consisted of peripheral blood. The receptors were sampled from a human donor with acute or convalescent COVID-19. The donor label of this sample is uncertain.

V is TRBV2 and J is TRBJ2-7; D uncertain. This CDR3 comprises 11 residues. The germline V gene has CDR1 SNHLY and CDR2 FYNNEI. V was pared by 6 bases and J by 5 bases, with 8 bases between. This CDR3 reads CASRQVHEQYF. For the CDR3, the DNA is TGTGCCAGCAGGCAGGTACACGAGCAGTACTTC. The full variable domain, rest sourced from reference TRBV2 and TRBJ2-7, is EPEVTQTPSHQVTQMGQEVILRCVPISNHLYFYWYRQILGQKVEFLVSFYNNEISEKSEIFDDQFSVERPDGSNFTLKIRSTKLEDSAMYFCASRQVHEQYFGPGTRLTVT.

This chain connects TRBV9 to TRBJ2-5; 14 nucleotides line up with TRBD2. Per the germline V gene, CDR1 is SGDLS and CDR2 is YYNGEE. The ends lost 0 bases at V and 5 bases at J; junction bases unmatched: 6. The CDR3 runs to 17 residues. Here the CDR3 DNA reads TGTGCCAGCAGCGTAGGACTAGCGGGGGGGCCGTGGGAGACCCAGTACTTC. Protein: CASSVGLAGGPWETQYF.

J is TRBJ2-5 and V is TRBV19; D perhaps matches TRBD1 (8 bases). The V end was cut by 5 bases, the J end by 5 bases, with 21 bases between. CDR3 length equals 16 residues. CDR1 and CDR2 (germline): LNHDA, SQIVND (reference sequence). The CDR3 sequence: CASSRIDRGGEETQYF. In DNA, the CDR3 is TGTGCCAGTAGTCGGATCGACAGGGGAGGGGAGGAGACCCAGTACTTC.

The chain combines TRBV19 with TRBJ1-3, with TRBD1 identical over 8 bases. Trimming at V came to 5 bases and at J to 0 bases, leaving 15 bases not matched to a gene. The CDR3 consists of 19 residues. Germline CDR1 and CDR2: LNHDA and SQIVND (reference sequence). The CDR3 is CASSSSEGQASYSGNTIYF. The CDR3 DNA is TGTGCCAGTAGTTCGTCCGAGGGACAGGCAAGTTACTCTGGAAACACCATATATTTT. The full variable domain, in which reference TRBV19 and TRBJ1-3 provide the parts outside the CDR3, is DGGITQSPKYLFRKEGQNVTLSCEQNLNHDAMYWYRQDPGQGLRLIYYSQIVNDFQKGDIAEGYSVSREKKESFPLTVTSAQKNPTAFYLCASSSSEGQASYSGNTIYFGEGSWLTVV.

The V call is TRBV5-5, the J call TRBJ1-2; 7 bases match TRBD1. Germline V CDR1 and CDR2: SGHKS, YYEKEE (reference sequence). V shed 4 bases and J 0 bases; nucleotides not matched to a gene: 3. This CDR3 contains 14 residues. CDR3 sequence reads: CASSLGTANYGYTF. In DNA form, the CDR3 reads TGTGCCAGCAGCCTCGGGACAGCTAACTATGGCTACACCTTC.

A few counts support this clone. The chain recombines TRBV5-1 with TRBJ1-2, with 10 nucleotides matching TRBD1. CDR1 is SGHRS and CDR2 is YFSETQ in the germline V gene. This CDR3 spans 17 amino acids. Germline trimming cut 0 bases from V and 5 bases from J; bases unmatched to any gene: 10. The CDR3 here is CASSLVQPGTGAYGYTF. The CDR3 bases are TGCGCCAGCAGCTTGGTCCAGCCCGGGACAGGGGCTTATGGCTACACCTTC.

The chain recombines TRBV6-5 with TRBJ1-3; D gene ambiguous. Trimming left V 8 bases short and J 0 bases short, with 14 bases between. CDR1 is MNHEY and CDR2 is SVGAGI in the germline V gene. The CDR3 loop spans 15 amino acids. As DNA, the CDR3 is TGTGCCAGCGGGAGGTGGGCAACCTCTGGAAACACCATATATTTT. It yields the protein CASGRWATSGNTIYF.

This clone was observed a handful of times. In DNA form, the CDR3 reads TGTGCCAGCAGCCGGGACAGGGCTACTTACGAGCAGTACTTC. This sequence encodes CASSRDRATYEQYF. The V and J genes are TRBV7-9 and TRBJ2-7; 9 nucleotides align to TRBD1. With V trimmed by 5 bases and J by 4 bases, 6 bases remained unmatched. CDR3 size: 14 residues. Germline loops: CDR1 SEHNR, CDR2 FQNEAQ (reference sequence).

This chain joins TRBV2 and TRBJ1-3; possibly TRBD1 for D (6 bases). In germline, CDR1 is SNHLY, CDR2 FYNNEI. This CDR3 spans 16 amino acids. V lost 1 base and J 3 bases, leaving 13 bases between the germline ends. The CDR3, as DNA: TGTGCCAGCAGTGAAGGACCAGGGGAGATTGGAAACACCATATATTTT. Encoded protein: CASSEGPGEIGNTIYF. The variable domain in full, completed from reference TRBV2 and TRBJ1-3, reads EPEVTQTPSHQVTQMGQEVILRCVPISNHLYFYWYRQILGQKVEFLVSFYNNEISEKSEIFDDQFSVERPDGSNFTLKIRSTKLEDSAMYFCASSEGPGEIGNTIYFGEGSWLTVV.

V is TRBV7-3 and J is TRBJ2-1; TRBD1 agrees at 10 bases. Trimming removed 4 bases from V and 4 bases from J; junction bases left unmatched: 7. There are 16 residues in the CDR3. CDR1 is SGHTA, CDR2 FQGTGA, per germline. The CDR3 DNA is TGTGCCAGCAGCTGGGGACAGGGGTTCGTATACAATGAGCAGTTCTTC. Translating it yields CASSWGQGFVYNEQFF.

The rearrangement links TRBV29-1 to TRBJ1-5; 9 bases are a match to TRBD1. The trim removed 6 bases at V and 7 bases at J, leaving 7 bases unmatched. This CDR3 has 13 amino acids. Looked up from germline, CDR1 is SQVTM and CDR2 is ANQGSEA. The CDR3 DNA reads as TGCAGCGTAGGAGGGACAGGGCGACAGCCCCAGCATTTT. This codes for CSVGGTGRQPQHF.

The J gene is TRBJ1-5, the V gene TRBV7-9; possible D gene TRBD1, 5 bases. CDR1 and CDR2 (germline): SEHNR, FQNEAQ (reference sequence). V shed 2 bases and J shed 3 bases, with 8 bases lying between them. The CDR3 extends over 14 amino acids. The CDR3 is CASSLPGNNQPQHF. CDR3 DNA: TGTGCCAGCAGCTTACCAGGGAACAATCAGCCCCAGCATTTT.

CDR3 DNA sequence: TGTGCCAGCAGTGAAGGAGGTCACAGGGTGATCAATCAGCCCCAGCATTTT. This sequence encodes CASSEGGHRVINQPQHF. The chain is built from TRBV6-1 and TRBJ1-5; D is perhaps TRBD1 (6 bases). The CDR3 covers 17 residues. The V end was cut by 1 base, the J end by 3 bases, with 16 bases between. Per germline, CDR1 MNHNS and CDR2 SASEGT.

The gene calls are TRBV12-3 or TRBV12-4 and TRBJ1-2; TRBD1 aligns across 9 bases. This CDR3 spans 13 amino acids. V gave up 10 bases and J gave up 5 bases; unmatched junction bases: 8. The CDR3 bases are TGTGCCATCCGGGACAGGGCTTCTTATGGCTACACCTTC. As protein: CAIRDRASYGYTF.

V is TRBV7-2 and J is TRBJ1-1; TRBD1 agrees at 7 bases. The V segment lost 3 bases and the J segment 1 base; nucleotides outside the gene matches: 5. Germline CDR1 and CDR2: SGHTA and FQGNSA. CDR3 length: 15 amino acids. In DNA form, the CDR3 reads TGTGCCAGCAGCTTGGGACGGACAGGGAACACTGAAGCTTTCTTT. Protein product: CASSLGRTGNTEAFF. The full variable domain, in which reference TRBV7-2 and TRBJ1-1 provide the parts outside the CDR3, is GAGVSQSPSNKVTEKGKDVELRCDPISGHTALYWYRQSLGQGLEFLIYFQGNSAPDKSGLPSDRFSAERTGGSVSTLTIQRTQQEDSAVYLCASSLGRTGNTEAFFGQGTRLTVV.

The CDR3 loop reads CASRGQDSNGYTF. The CDR3 DNA reads as TGTGCCAGTAGGGGACAGGACTCTAACGGCTACACCTTC. The genes are TRBV19 and TRBJ1-2, with TRBD1 identical over 8 bases. Trimming cost V 6 bases and J 8 bases; bases outside gene matches: 8. The CDR3 runs 13 residues. Germline V gene data show CDR1 as LNHDA and CDR2 as SQIVND (reference sequence).

The chain has TRBV6-1 and TRBJ1-2; 7 bases agree with TRBD1. J was trimmed by 2 bases and V by 1 base; bases with no gene match: 4. The CDR3 runs to 15 residues. Per germline, CDR1 MNHNS and CDR2 SASEGT. CDR3 in amino acids: CASSEEGAWNYGYTF. DNA for the CDR3: TGTGCCAGCAGTGAAGAGGGGGCGTGGAACTATGGCTACACCTTC.